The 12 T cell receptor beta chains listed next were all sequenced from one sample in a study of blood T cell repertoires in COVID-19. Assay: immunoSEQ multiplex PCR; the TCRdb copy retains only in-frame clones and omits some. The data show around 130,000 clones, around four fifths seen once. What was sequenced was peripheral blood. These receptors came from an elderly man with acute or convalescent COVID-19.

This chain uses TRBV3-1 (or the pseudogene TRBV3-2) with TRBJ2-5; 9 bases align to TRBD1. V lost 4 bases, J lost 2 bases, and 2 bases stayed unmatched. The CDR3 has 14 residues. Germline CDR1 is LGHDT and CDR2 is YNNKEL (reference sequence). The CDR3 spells CASSLGTGQETQYF. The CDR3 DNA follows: TGTGCCAGCAGCCTTGGGACAGGGCAAGAGACCCAGTACTTC.

This CDR3 reads CASGLPVEPTLHF. The CDR3 DNA reads TGTGCTAGTGGTTTACCGGTGGAGCCCACCCTCCACTTT. The chain employs TRBV12-5 and TRBJ1-6; no clear D gene. Trimming took 3 bases from V and 14 from J, leaving 14 bases between them. The germline CDR1 and CDR2 sequences are LGHNT and FRNRAP. The CDR3 runs 13 residues.

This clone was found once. The chain's CDR3 is CASSRTGGQNQPQHF. The CDR3 DNA follows: TGTGCCAGCAGTAGGACAGGGGGCCAGAATCAGCCCCAGCATTTT. V and J are TRBV6-5 and TRBJ1-5; the match to TRBD1 covers 11 bases. In germline, CDR1 is MNHEY, CDR2 SVGAGI. The CDR3 sequence is 15 residues long. V shed 5 bases, J shed 4 bases, and the junction held 4 bases outside the gene matches.

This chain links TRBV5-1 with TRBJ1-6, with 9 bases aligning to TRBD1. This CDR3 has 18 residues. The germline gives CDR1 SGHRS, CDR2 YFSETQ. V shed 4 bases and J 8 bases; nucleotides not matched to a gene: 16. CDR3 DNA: TGCGCCAGCAGCCCGACCGGGACAGGGATCGTTATGGATTCACCCCTCCACTTT. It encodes CASSPTGTGIVMDSPLHF.

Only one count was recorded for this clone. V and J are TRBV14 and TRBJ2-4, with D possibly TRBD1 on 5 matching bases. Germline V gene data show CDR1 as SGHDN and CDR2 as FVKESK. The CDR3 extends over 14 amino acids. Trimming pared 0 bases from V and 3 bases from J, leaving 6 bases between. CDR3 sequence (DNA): TGTGCCAGCAGCCAAGACACAGGCAAAAACATTCAGTACTTC. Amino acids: CASSQDTGKNIQYF.

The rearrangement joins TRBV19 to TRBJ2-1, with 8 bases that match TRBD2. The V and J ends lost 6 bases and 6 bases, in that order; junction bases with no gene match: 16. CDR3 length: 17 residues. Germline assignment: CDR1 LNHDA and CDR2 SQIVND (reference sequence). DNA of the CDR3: TGTGCCAGTAGCTCGCAGGCTGGGCGGGGGGCAACCAATGAGCAGTTCTTC. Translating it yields CASSSQAGRGATNEQFF. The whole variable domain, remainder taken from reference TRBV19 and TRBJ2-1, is DGGITQSPKYLFRKEGQNVTLSCEQNLNHDAMYWYRQDPGQGLRLIYYSQIVNDFQKGDIAEGYSVSREKKESFPLTVTSAQKNPTAFYLCASSSQAGRGATNEQFFGPGTRLTVL.

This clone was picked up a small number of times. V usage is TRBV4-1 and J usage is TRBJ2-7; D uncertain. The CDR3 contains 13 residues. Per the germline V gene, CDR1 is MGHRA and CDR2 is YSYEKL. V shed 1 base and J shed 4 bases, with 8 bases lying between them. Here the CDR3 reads CASSQVEAYEQYF. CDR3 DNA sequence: TGCGCCAGCAGCCAAGTAGAGGCTTACGAGCAGTACTTC.

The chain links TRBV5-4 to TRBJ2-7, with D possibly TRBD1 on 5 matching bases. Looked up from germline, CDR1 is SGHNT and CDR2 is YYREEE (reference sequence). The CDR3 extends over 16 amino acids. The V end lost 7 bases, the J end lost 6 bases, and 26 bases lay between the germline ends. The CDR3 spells CASSPGWTREYSEQYF. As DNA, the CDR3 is TGTGCCAGCTCCCCCGGATGGACCAGGGAATATTCCGAGCAGTACTTC.

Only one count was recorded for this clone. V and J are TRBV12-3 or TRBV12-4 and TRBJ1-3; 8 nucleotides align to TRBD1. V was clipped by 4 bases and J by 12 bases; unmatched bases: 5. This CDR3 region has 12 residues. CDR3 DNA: TGTGCCAGCAGTTCGACAGGGGTTATCATATATTTT. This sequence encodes CASSSTGVIIYF.

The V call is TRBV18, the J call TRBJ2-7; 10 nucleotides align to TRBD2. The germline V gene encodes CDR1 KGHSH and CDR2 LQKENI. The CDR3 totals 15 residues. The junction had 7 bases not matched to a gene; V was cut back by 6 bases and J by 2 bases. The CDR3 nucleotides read TGTGCCAGCTCGGCCGGACTAGCGGAGCCCTACGAGCAGTACTTC. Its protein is CASSAGLAEPYEQYF. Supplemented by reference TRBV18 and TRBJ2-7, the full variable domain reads NAGVMQNPRHLVRRRGQEARLRCSPMKGHSHVYWYRQLPEEGLKFMVYLQKENIIDESGMPKERFSAEFPKEGPSILRIQQVVRGDSAAYFCASSAGLAEPYEQYFGPGTRLTVT.

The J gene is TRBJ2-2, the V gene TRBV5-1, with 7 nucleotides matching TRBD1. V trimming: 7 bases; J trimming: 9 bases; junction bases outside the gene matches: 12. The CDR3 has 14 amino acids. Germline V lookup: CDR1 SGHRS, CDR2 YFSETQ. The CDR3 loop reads CASGPTGSSRELFF. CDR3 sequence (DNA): TGCGCCAGCGGACCGACAGGGTCGAGCCGGGAGCTGTTTTTT. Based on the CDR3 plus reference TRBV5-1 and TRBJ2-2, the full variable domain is KAGVTQTPRYLIKTRGQQVTLSCSPISGHRSVSWYQQTPGQGLQFLFEYFSETQRNKGNFPGRFSGRQFSNSRSEMNVSTLELGDSALYLCASGPTGSSRELFFGEGSRLTVL.

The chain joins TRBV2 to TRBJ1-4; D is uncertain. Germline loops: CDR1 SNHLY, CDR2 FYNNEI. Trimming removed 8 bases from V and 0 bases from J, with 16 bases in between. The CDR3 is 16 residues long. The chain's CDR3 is CASRRRESTTNEKLFF. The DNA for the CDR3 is TGTGCCAGCCGGAGACGGGAGAGTACAACTAATGAAAAACTGTTTTTT.